The 22 T cell receptor beta chains given below trace back to one sample, sequenced in a study of Ad26.COV2.S vaccination and SARS-CoV-2 variants. This table comes from immunoSEQ multiplex PCR, and its TCRdb copy is limited to in-frame clones, with some not included. The sample yields around 500,000 clones, 70% to 90% seen once. Treatment reported: over 15 received Ad26.COV2.S at low or high dose, single or two shots; five or six received placebo; per-sample allocation not given. Day 63 after the first vaccine or placebo injection was the time point for sampling. The specimen comprised peripheral blood, sampled in a trial of Ad26.COV2.S vaccine versus placebo. The receptors stem from a person aged 18-60 years who received the Ad26.COV2.S COVID-19 vaccine or a placebo.

The V and J genes are TRBV14 and TRBJ1-4; D perhaps matches TRBD1 (6 bases). V was trimmed by 1 base and J by 6 bases, leaving 12 bases between them. The germline gives CDR1 SGHDN, CDR2 FVKESK. There are 15 residues in the CDR3. CDR3 protein: CASSQGGTFYEKLFF. CDR3 nucleotide sequence: TGTGCCAGCAGCCAAGGGGGGACATTCTATGAAAAACTGTTTTTT.

The chain carries TRBV6-6 and TRBJ2-7; the match to TRBD1 covers 10 bases. Germline assignment: CDR1 MNHNY and CDR2 SVGAGI (reference sequence). CDR3 length: 14 amino acids. V lost 6 bases, J lost 4 bases, and 6 bases stayed unmatched. In DNA form, the CDR3 reads TGTGCCAGCAGGCCCGACAGGGGGCATTACGAGCAGTACTTC. This gives the protein CASRPDRGHYEQYF.

The J gene is TRBJ2-1, the V gene TRBV4-2; 10 nucleotides agree with TRBD2. CDR1 and CDR2 from the germline V gene are LGHNA and YNFKEQ. V shed 0 bases, J shed 7 bases, and the junction held 9 bases outside the gene matches. The length of the CDR3 is 17 residues. The CDR3 DNA reads as TGTGCCAGCAGCCAAGATATACTAGCGGGGACGGGGAATGAGCAGTTCTTC. It translates to CASSQDILAGTGNEQFF.

V gene TRBV6-4 combines with J gene TRBJ2-3; D uncertain. CDR1 MRHNA and CDR2 SNTAGT come from the germline V gene. The V gene lost 7 bases and the J gene lost 2 bases, with 7 bases spanning the gap. The CDR3 has 12 residues. CDR3 sequence: CASTAATDTQYF. The CDR3 DNA is TGTGCCAGCACTGCAGCCACAGATACGCAGTATTTT.

This chain uses TRBV7-6 with TRBJ2-1; no clear D. V lost 5 bases and J lost 0, with 20 bases in between. Germline values: CDR1 SGHVS, CDR2 FNYEAQ. The CDR3 spans 18 residues. CDR3 DNA: TGTGCCAGCAGCCAAATTGTCACGGGTTTCAGCTCCTACAATGAGCAGTTCTTC. Its protein product is CASSQIVTGFSSYNEQFF.

This clone was seen a few times. V and J are TRBV5-4 and TRBJ2-7, with 12 bases matching TRBD2. J lost 3 bases, V lost 0 bases, and 1 base had no gene match. Per germline, CDR1 SGHNT and CDR2 YYREEE (reference sequence). The CDR3 length is 15 residues. CDR3 amino acids: CASSLGLAGVYEQYF. The CDR3 DNA sequence: TGTGCCAGCAGCTTGGGACTAGCGGGAGTCTACGAGCAGTACTTC.

CDR3 sequence reads: CATSDGGTAFSNQPQHF. CDR3 nucleotides: TGTGCCACCAGTGATGGGGGGACAGCATTTAGCAATCAGCCCCAGCATTTT. This chain joins TRBV24-1 and TRBJ1-5; 7 nucleotides align to TRBD1. The CDR3 length is 17 residues. After removal of 3 bases from V and 0 bases from J, the junction contained 7 bases not matched to a gene. CDR1 KGHDR and CDR2 SFDVKD come from the germline V gene.

The chain is built from TRBV19 and TRBJ1-2; no clear D gene. The V end lost 8 bases, the J end lost 5 bases, and 12 bases lay between the germline ends. The CDR3 runs to 12 residues. Germline CDR1 is LNHDA and CDR2 is SQIVND (reference sequence). CDR3 in DNA: TGTGCCAGTGGTGGAGACTCTTATGGCTACACCTTC. Protein: CASGGDSYGYTF.

The chain joins TRBV4-3 to TRBJ2-1; 7 bases map to TRBD1. Germline V gene data show CDR1 as LGHNA and CDR2 as YSLEER. This CDR3 is 16 amino acids long. V dropped 7 bases and J dropped 4; count of bases not matched to a gene: 13. The CDR3, as DNA: TGCGCCAGCACGATTGACAGGGCCCCTTCTTACAATGAGCAGTTCTTC. Its translation is CASTIDRAPSYNEQFF.

The chain has TRBV2 and TRBJ1-6; D is perhaps TRBD1 (5 bases). The ends were cut back, 0 bases at V and 10 bases at J, with 22 bases in the middle. The CDR3 has 18 amino acids. CDR1 SNHLY and CDR2 FYNNEI come from the germline V gene. CDR3 region: CASSEAGGGAYLHSPLHF. CDR3 coding DNA: TGTGCCAGCAGTGAAGCTGGAGGAGGGGCATATCTCCACTCACCCCTCCACTTT.

CDR3 nucleotides: TGTGCCAGTAGTATCCTAGTGGCGAACACCGGGGAGCTGTTTTTT. It yields the protein CASSILVANTGELFF. The chain combines TRBV19 with TRBJ2-2, with D hard to call. Germline V gene lookup returns CDR1 LNHDA and CDR2 SQIVND (reference sequence). Trimming shortened V by 3 bases and J by 0 bases, and 8 bases separated the two germline ends. CDR3 length equals 15 residues.

The table lists this clone with a count of one. V gene TRBV12-3 or TRBV12-4 combines with J gene TRBJ2-1; TRBD2 aligns across 13 bases. With 6 bases clipped from V and 7 bases from J, the junction kept 0 bases outside the gene matches. The CDR3 extends over 13 amino acids. The CDR3, as DNA: TGTGCCAGCAGGACTAGCGGGGGGAATGAGCAGTTCTTC. Translating gives CASRTSGGNEQFF.

Notes on this clone: Relative to the germline gene, one junction end is altered; a read error may explain this. The chain carries TRBV6-5 and TRBJ2-7; TRBD2 matches at 9 bases. The CDR3 has 15 residues. Germline lookup yields CDR1 MNHEY and CDR2 SVGAGI. Here the CDR3 reads CASRRGGLASSEQYF. CDR3 DNA: TGTGCCAGCAGAAGGGGAGGACTAGCGTCCTCCGAGCAGTACTTC.

This clone was found once. This chain connects TRBV6-5 to TRBJ2-7; 7 nucleotides agree with TRBD2. With V trimmed by 6 bases and J by 2 bases, 7 bases remained unmatched. From germline, CDR1 is MNHEY and CDR2 SVGAGI. This CDR3 is 14 amino acids long. The CDR3 spells CASSPRGETYEQYF. CDR3 DNA sequence: TGTGCCAGCAGCCCCCGGGGGGAGACCTACGAGCAGTACTTC.

The chain employs TRBV5-1 and TRBJ1-1; the D is unclear. This CDR3 is 14 amino acids long. V lost 2 bases, J lost 4 bases, and 12 bases lay in between. Germline CDR1 is SGHRS and CDR2 is YFSETQ. Here the CDR3 reads CASSLRESVTEAFF. The CDR3 DNA is TGCGCCAGCAGCTTACGGGAATCGGTCACTGAAGCTTTCTTT.

The chain is built from TRBV2 and TRBJ2-1; D remains unclear. Trimming shortened V by 2 bases and J by 8 bases, and 10 bases separated the two germline ends. Germline V gene data show CDR1 as SNHLY and CDR2 as FYNNEI. The CDR3 consists of 13 residues. CDR3: CASSEPHLDEQFF. DNA for the CDR3: TGTGCCAGCAGTGAACCTCATTTAGATGAGCAGTTCTTC.

V usage is TRBV10-3 and J usage is TRBJ1-5; weak D call: TRBD1 (5 bases). The germline gives CDR1 ENHRY, CDR2 SYGVKD. CDR3 length equals 17 residues. V was trimmed by 0 bases and J by 4 bases, leaving 16 bases between them. The CDR3, as DNA: TGTGCCATCAGTGAGTCAGATGAGACAGCCGGAAATCAGCCCCAGCATTTT. This sequence encodes CAISESDETAGNQPQHF.

About this clone itself: Distinct nucleotide sequences in the sample also encode this CDR3. The rearrangement links TRBV29-1 to TRBJ1-5; weak D call: TRBD1 (6 bases). The CDR3 is made up of 12 amino acids. Trimming cost V 7 bases and J 4 bases, with 11 bases left between them. Germline lookup yields CDR1 SQVTM and CDR2 ANQGSEA. The CDR3 sequence: CSAGGPNQPQHF. CDR3 nucleotides: TGCAGCGCGGGGGGGCCTAATCAGCCCCAGCATTTT.

This rearrangement joins TRBV19 to TRBJ2-1; unclear D gene. V was shortened by 10 bases and J by 4 bases, with 8 bases between the two germline ends. This CDR3 comprises 11 residues. Per germline, CDR1 LNHDA and CDR2 SQIVND (reference sequence). The CDR3 spells CATAEYNEQFF. CDR3 nucleotide sequence: TGTGCCACCGCTGAATACAATGAGCAGTTCTTC.

The CDR3 sequence is CSVAEGTGGLNEQFF. CDR3 sequence (DNA): TGCAGCGTTGCAGAAGGGACAGGAGGGCTCAATGAGCAGTTCTTC. The V and J genes are TRBV29-1 and TRBJ2-1, with 8 bases that match TRBD1. Germline V lookup: CDR1 SQVTM, CDR2 ANQGSEA. The CDR3 spans 15 residues. Trimming cost V 4 bases and J 6 bases; bases outside gene matches: 11.

J is TRBJ1-2 and V is TRBV7-3; D may be TRBD1 (5 bases). V lost 1 base, J lost 4 bases, and 7 bases lay in between. The CDR3 covers 13 residues. Germline-derived CDR1 and CDR2 are SGHTA and FQGTGA. Written as DNA, the CDR3 is TGTGCCAGCAGCTTAATGGGGGGCTATGGCTACACCTTC. Amino acid sequence: CASSLMGGYGYTF.

The chain joins TRBV5-1 to TRBJ1-2, with no clear D. V lost 4 bases and J lost 8, with 18 bases in between. This CDR3 region has 14 residues. From germline, CDR1 is SGHRS and CDR2 YFSETQ. The CDR3 loop reads CASSPTQAGIGYTF. The CDR3 nucleotides read TGCGCCAGCAGCCCAACTCAAGCGGGGATCGGCTACACCTTC.